This T cell receptor (beta chain) was profiled in a study of blood T cell repertoires in COVID-19. Sequenced by immunoSEQ multiplex PCR; TCRdb stores in-frame clones only, minus some. The table has 100,000 to 150,000 clones, approximately 79% seen once. The CDR3 is made up of 13 amino acids. Germline V gives CDR1 GTSNPN, CDR2 SVGIG (reference sequence). V gave up 3 bases and J gave up 4 bases, with 10 bases separating them. The origin of this receptor is a middle-aged man with acute COVID-19. This chain links TRBV30 with TRBJ2-1; D is possibly TRBD2 (6 bases). The sequenced material came from PBMCs or T cells enriched from blood (not recorded which). The DNA for the CDR3 is TGTGCCTGGAGCCTCGGGGGTTACAATGAGCAGTTCTTC. The encoded protein is CAWSLGGYNEQFF.